Reported below is one T cell receptor (beta chain). Its cognate antigen is unknown. These data belong to a study of shared clonotypes between healthy human individuals. Study-wide results and caveats: On the whole, naive subsets had larger estimated richness than memory subsets had.

Samples underwent the assay at deep level. Assay: immunoSEQ multiplex PCR; the TCRdb copy retains only in-frame clones and omits some. The sample records 1,500,000 or so clones, roughly 96% being singletons. V shed 1 base, J shed 3 bases, and the junction held 4 bases outside the gene matches. The CDR3 has 16 residues. Germline V gene data show CDR1 as SEHNR and CDR2 as FQNEAQ (reference sequence). This sequence joins TRBV7-9 and TRBJ2-7, with 12 positions matching TRBD1. The specimen was naive CD4+ T cells sorted from blood. Described subset: CD45RA+ positively selected. This clonotype was sampled from a young man in good health. In nucleotides, the CDR3 is TGTGCCAGCAGCTTAGATGGGACAGGGGGCTTCTACGAGCAGTACTTC. It encodes CASSLDGTGGFYEQYF.